This entry describes one T cell receptor (beta chain). Its antigen remains unknown. Treatment given: oral pan-JAK inhibitor, 5-10 mg twice daily. Alopecia areata patients provided lesional scalp punch biopsies and peripheral blood, both collected for the study. This entry comes from a study of CD8+ T cells in alopecia areata. The study, taken as a whole, reports: Links between baseline CD8+ expansion and response need larger treated cohorts.

Extracted RNA was reverse transcribed, and the resulting cDNA served as sequencing template. Some clones are missing from TCRdb's copy, which holds only in-frame ones; the method was immunoSEQ multiplex PCR. Among about 150,000 clones, nearly 55% were seen once, and the ten largest hold around a sixth. Per germline, CDR1 SEHNR and CDR2 FQNEAQ (reference sequence). CDR3 length equals 15 residues. Between the trimmed V and J ends, which lost 2 bases and 4 bases, there was a span of 11 bases. The sequencing here drew on CD8+ T cells sorted from blood, taken at week 4, from a patient treated with tofacitinib. This receptor was taken from a human donor with alopecia areata. The V and J genes are TRBV7-9 and TRBJ2-2; D might be TRBD1 (5 bases). As DNA, the CDR3 is TGTGCCAGCAGCTTAATAGGACAAGTCACCGGGGAGCTGTTTTTT. Its protein product is CASSLIGQVTGELFF.